The 27 T cell receptor beta chains listed next were all sequenced from one sample in a study of CD8 T cells in ankylosing spondylitis. TCRdb fed the 5' RACE reads into MiXCR, producing one record per CDR3 protein. The top ten hold around 14% of the sample, which has about 360,000 distinct CDR3 sequences, 20% to 25% seen once. Sequencing input: blood, either unsorted or a sorted T cell fraction (not recorded which). The receptor source for this set is a male donor with ankylosing spondylitis or in good health (not recorded which).

This clonotype was detected a few times. This sequence joins TRBV6-1 and TRBJ1-5, with D possibly matching TRBD1 (6 bases). V lost 10 bases and J lost 2, with 15 bases in between. There are 14 residues in the CDR3. Per germline, CDR1 MNHNS and CDR2 SASEGT. The CDR3 spells CATSSRTGNQPQHF. The CDR3 DNA follows: TGTGCCACTTCGTCCCGGACAGGCAATCAGCCCCAGCATTTT.

The rearrangement uses TRBV12-3 or TRBV12-4 and TRBJ2-7, with D unclear. Trimming took off 7 bases at V and 0 bases at J, with 10 bases between the two ends. The CDR3 extends over 13 amino acids. CDR3 protein: CASTGRNSYEQYF. CDR3 bases: TGTGCCAGCACAGGTCGTAACTCCTACGAGCAGTACTTC.

This chain joins TRBV7-3 and TRBJ2-1; D may correspond to TRBD1 or TRBD2 (5 bases each). Germline V gene lookup returns CDR1 SGHTA and CDR2 FQGTGA. The ends were cut back, 2 bases at V and 10 bases at J, with 15 bases in the middle. This CDR3 region has 14 residues. The CDR3 DNA is TGTGCCAGCAGCTTACGGGACCCCGAAGGAGAGCAGTTCTTC. Its protein is CASSLRDPEGEQFF.

This clonotype was recorded a few times. The V gene is TRBV20-1, the J gene TRBJ2-7, with 9 bases that match TRBD2. With 1 base clipped from V and 2 bases from J, the junction kept 9 bases outside the gene matches. Germline values: CDR1 DFQATT, CDR2 SNEGSKA (reference sequence). The CDR3 sequence is 16 residues long. The CDR3 loop is CSARGRDSGGTYEQYF. As DNA, the CDR3 is TGCAGTGCTAGAGGACGGGACAGCGGGGGGACCTACGAGCAGTACTTC.

The chain couples TRBV4-1 to TRBJ2-7; 10 bases align to TRBD2. The CDR3 runs to 15 residues. The germline gives CDR1 MGHRA, CDR2 YSYEKL. J gave up 2 bases and V 1 base, and 2 bases lay outside the gene matches. The CDR3 nucleotides read TGCGCCAGCAGCCAAGTCACTAGCGGGGCCTACGAGCAGTACTTC. Its translation: CASSQVTSGAYEQYF.

This chain joins TRBV7-9 and TRBJ2-7; D unclear. The CDR3 has 13 residues. Looked up from germline, CDR1 is SEHNR and CDR2 is FQNEAQ (reference sequence). Trimming took 8 bases from V and 6 from J, leaving 17 bases between them. The CDR3 sequence is CASGPGQLCEQYF. For the CDR3, the DNA is TGTGCCAGCGGCCCCGGGCAGCTCTGCGAGCAGTACTTC.

Only a few counts were recorded for this clonotype. This chain joins TRBV20-1 and TRBJ2-7; D gene uncertain. Germline V gives CDR1 DFQATT, CDR2 SNEGSKA (reference sequence). This CDR3 comprises 13 residues. Trimming removed 1 base from V and 0 bases from J, with 7 bases in between. CDR3: CSARGRPSYEQYF. The CDR3 bases are TGCAGTGCTAGAGGCAGGCCCTCCTACGAGCAGTACTTC.

The chain combines TRBV2 with TRBJ2-5; D not resolved. CDR1 and CDR2 (germline): SNHLY, FYNNEI. The CDR3 covers 15 residues. V lost 3 bases to trimming and J lost 0 bases, with 11 bases between them. The DNA of the CDR3 is TGTGCCAGCAGTGAGGTATCCCTGTACCAAGAGACCCAGTACTTC. This gives the protein CASSEVSLYQETQYF.

V usage is TRBV7-9 and J usage is TRBJ2-7; D call uncertain. V gave up 6 bases and J gave up 3 bases, with 12 bases separating them. The CDR3 runs 13 residues. In germline, CDR1 is SEHNR, CDR2 FQNEAQ (reference sequence). As DNA, the CDR3 is TGTGCCAGCAGGTCCTCCCACCTCTACGAGCAGTACTTC. Translated, it gives CASRSSHLYEQYF.

There are a few counts of this clonotype. The V gene is TRBV28, the J gene TRBJ1-5, with a possible D match to TRBD1 (5 bases). This CDR3 contains 18 residues. The germline V gene encodes CDR1 MDHEN and CDR2 SYDVKM. Trimming took off 2 bases at V and 3 bases at J, with 20 bases between the two ends. The CDR3 coding sequence is TGTGCCAGCAGTTTACCGTCAGGGTCAAAGGATACCAATCAGCCCCAGCATTTT. Its translation is CASSLPSGSKDTNQPQHF. The whole variable domain, remainder taken from reference TRBV28 and TRBJ1-5, is DVKVTQSSRYLVKRTGEKVFLECVQDMDHENMFWYRQDPGLGLRLIYFSYDVKMKEKGDIPEGYSVSREKKERFSLILESASTNQTSMYLCASSLPSGSKDTNQPQHFGDGTRLSIL.

The chain joins TRBV2 to TRBJ1-4, with D uncertain. Germline V gene sequence: CDR1 SNHLY, CDR2 FYNNEI. The V gene lost 10 bases and the J gene lost 6 bases, with 12 bases spanning the gap. The CDR3 consists of 12 residues. For the CDR3, the DNA is TGTGCCAACCTCAACAAGCATGAAAAACTGTTTTTT. This translates into CANLNKHEKLFF.

The genes are TRBV4-1 and TRBJ2-7; 8 bases map to TRBD1. The CDR3 sequence is 20 residues long. After removal of 2 bases from V and 6 bases from J, the junction contained 24 bases not matched to a gene. The germline V gene encodes CDR1 MGHRA and CDR2 YSYEKL. In nucleotides, the CDR3 is TGCGCCAGCAGCCAAAGATTCCCCCAAACCCTGACAGGGGTCCAAGTCGAGCAGTACTTC. Encoded protein: CASSQRFPQTLTGVQVEQYF.

This clonotype has just a few counts. The chain employs TRBV11-1 and TRBJ2-2; no firm D call. The CDR3 covers 13 residues. V lost 5 bases and J 6 bases, leaving 10 bases between the germline ends. Germline-derived CDR1 and CDR2 are SGHAT and FQDESV (reference sequence). The CDR3 protein is CASSQTFAGELFF. DNA for the CDR3: TGTGCCAGCAGCCAAACTTTCGCCGGGGAGCTGTTTTTT.

This chain joins TRBV6-1 and TRBJ2-7; 8 nucleotides align to TRBD2. V shed 6 bases, J shed 2 bases, and the junction held 9 bases outside the gene matches. CDR1 and CDR2 (germline): MNHNS, SASEGT. This CDR3 spans 15 amino acids. The CDR3, as DNA: TGTGCCAGCAGAATAGAAGCGGGGGTCCCCTACGAGCAGTACTTC. It encodes CASRIEAGVPYEQYF.

This clonotype was seen a handful of times. This rearrangement joins TRBV28 to TRBJ2-2, with D tentatively TRBD1 (5 bases). From germline, CDR1 is MDHEN and CDR2 SYDVKM. The CDR3 extends over 17 amino acids. V gave up 3 bases and J gave up 4 bases, with 18 bases separating them. The CDR3 nucleotides are TGTGCCAGCAGTTTCGATATATGGAACAGGACCACCGGGGAGCTGTTTTTT. Translation gives CASSFDIWNRTTGELFF.

This clonotype showed up just a few times. V gene TRBV12-3 or TRBV12-4 combines with J gene TRBJ1-2; D may be TRBD1 (6 bases). This CDR3 region has 11 residues. Trimming shortened V by 5 bases and J by 10 bases, and 11 bases separated the two germline ends. CDR3 sequence (DNA): TGTGCCAGCAGTCCTGGACAGTTCTACACCTTC. As protein: CASSPGQFYTF.

CDR3 loop: CASSQVGWGARYEQYF. As DNA, the CDR3 is TGTGCCAGCAGCCAAGTGGGGTGGGGGGCTAGGTACGAGCAGTACTTC. The chain couples TRBV28 to TRBJ2-7; D tentatively reads TRBD1 or TRBD2 (6 bases each). V lost 6 bases and J lost 4, with 22 bases in between. CDR3 length equals 16 residues. Germline CDR1 reads MDHEN; CDR2 reads SYDVKM.

The CDR3: CASSPAGQGVVETQYF. The CDR3 DNA sequence: TGTGCCAGCTCACCAGCCGGACAGGGGGTGGTGGAGACCCAGTACTTC. The chain has TRBV18 and TRBJ2-5, with 10 bases that match TRBD1. The CDR3 contains 16 residues. CDR1 is KGHSH and CDR2 is LQKENI in the germline V gene. Trimming cost V 2 bases and J 5 bases; bases outside gene matches: 8.

The J gene is TRBJ2-1, the V gene TRBV7-9; D is undetermined. This CDR3 region has 16 residues. The V end lost 5 bases, the J end lost 2 bases, and 16 bases lay between the germline ends. Germline CDR1 and CDR2: SEHNR and FQNEAQ (reference sequence). The CDR3 DNA sequence: TGTGCCAGCAGCCCCTCTGGGCGGCTAACCTACAATGAGCAGTTCTTC. Its translation: CASSPSGRLTYNEQFF.

The V call is TRBV3-1, the J call TRBJ2-2; D unresolved. Germline V CDR1 and CDR2: LGHDT, YNNKEL (reference sequence). Trimming took 1 base from V and 0 from J, leaving 18 bases between them. The CDR3 loop spans 19 amino acids. The CDR3 sequence is CASSQASARARTNTGELFF. CDR3 DNA sequence: TGTGCCAGCAGCCAAGCAAGCGCCCGGGCTAGGACGAACACCGGGGAGCTGTTTTTT.

The chain combines TRBV27 with TRBJ2-5; 12 nucleotides align to TRBD1. The CDR3 consists of 19 residues. In germline, CDR1 is MNHEY, CDR2 SMNVEV (reference sequence). V lost 5 bases and J lost 0; bases outside the gene matches: 13. This CDR3 reads CASSPLRDRGPRYQETQYF. The CDR3 nucleotides read TGTGCCAGCAGTCCCCTCCGGGACAGGGGGCCAAGGTACCAAGAGACCCAGTACTTC.

The rearrangement links TRBV12-3 or TRBV12-4 to TRBJ2-3, with D perhaps TRBD1 or TRBD2 (5 bases each). Trimming removed 2 bases from V and 4 bases from J, with 16 bases in between. This CDR3 is built from 16 residues. The CDR3, as DNA: TGTGCCAGCAGTTTATGGGGGAATACGGAGGCAGATACGCAGTATTTT. Translation gives CASSLWGNTEADTQYF.

This clonotype was counted a few times. The chain joins TRBV10-1 to TRBJ2-3, with D tentatively TRBD1 (6 bases). Trimming pared 5 bases from V and 5 bases from J, leaving 17 bases between. CDR1 and CDR2 from the germline V gene are WNHNN and SYGVQD (reference sequence). The CDR3 covers 15 residues. The chain's CDR3 is CASSRTAELGDTQYF. The CDR3 region has the DNA TGCGCCAGCAGTAGGACAGCCGAACTAGGAGATACGCAGTATTTT.

The chain employs TRBV2 and TRBJ2-3, with 9 nucleotides matching TRBD1. This CDR3 comprises 15 residues. Unmatched junction bases numbered 4, after V lost 1 base and J lost 5 bases. The germline V gene has CDR1 SNHLY and CDR2 FYNNEI. CDR3 in amino acids: CASSEDRGLGDTQYF. For the CDR3, the DNA is TGTGCCAGCAGTGAAGACAGGGGGCTGGGAGATACGCAGTATTTT.

This clonotype was seen only a few times. The rearrangement links TRBV12-3 or TRBV12-4 to TRBJ2-7, with a tentative D call TRBD1 (6 bases). Trimming pared 7 bases from V and 0 bases from J, leaving 19 bases between. The CDR3 totals 16 residues. The CDR3 coding sequence is TGTGCCAGCATACCCACAGGGAAATTAAGCTCCTACGAGCAGTACTTC. It codes for CASIPTGKLSSYEQYF.

This clonotype occurred a few times. The gene calls are TRBV29-1 and TRBJ1-1; possible D gene TRBD1, 5 bases. Trimming removed 4 bases at V and 8 bases at J, with 17 bases between. CDR1 is SQVTM, CDR2 ANQGSEA, per germline. The CDR3 runs to 13 residues. The CDR3 loop reads CSVVGSGVGEAFF. CDR3 nucleotides: TGCAGCGTTGTCGGATCGGGGGTAGGGGAAGCTTTCTTT.

This clonotype was seen a few times. V gene TRBV12-3 or TRBV12-4 combines with J gene TRBJ2-1; 9 bases map to TRBD1. Germline trimming cut 10 bases from V and 9 bases from J; bases unmatched to any gene: 7. The CDR3 is 12 amino acids. Here the CDR3 reads CAIGQGTGEQFF. The DNA for the CDR3 is TGTGCCATCGGACAGGGGACCGGTGAGCAGTTCTTC.